This T cell receptor beta chain comes out of a study of cytomegalovirus exposure and HLA in healthy donors (dated by TCRdb to 2015 to 2018). Some background on the complete study: According to an earlier analysis of 550 to 750 of the donors, 150 million to 200 million T cells yielded roughly 110 million unique TCR beta sequences and approximately 300 Gb of sequence data. To study patterns of TCR occurrence, a later analysis re-analyzed previously published TCR beta repertoires from several hundred donors and added high-resolution HLA genotyping. In an earlier analysis of a few hundred of the donors, high-throughput TCR beta sequencing was used to judge whether each TCR beta V gene segment behaved as functional or pseudogenic. HLA typing covered class I and class II loci at four-digit resolution. Every discovery cohort repertoire had been produced on one sequencing platform. Using immunosequencing, the study profiled T cell repertoires from about 610 subjects and related those repertoires to cytomegalovirus serostatus. High-throughput TCR immunosequencing, statistical association of individual TCRs with disease status, and machine learning were combined to predict cytomegalovirus infection status. Roughly 300 gigabases of sequencing data and roughly 90 million unique TCR sequences were included in an early release covering about 700 HLA-typed donors. On average, roughly 250,000 unique TCR beta nucleotide sequences were sequenced per donor among a few hundred genotyped donors of the cohort, with approximately 18% of those sequences being non-productive. Because of strong linkage in the cohort, 5 or 6 DR-DQ haplotypes were treated as single units for association and clustering. Among the roughly 390 genotyped donors, around 81% belonged to the genetic ancestry cluster associated with self-reported Caucasian donors. Rather than drawing on any new phenotypic data, the later analysis identified candidate immune exposures from TCR beta sequences and the way those sequences occurred across donors. The aim of the study was to test whether cataloging public T cell receptors could identify signatures of past pathogen exposure. In a later genetic analysis, genome-wide SNP genotypes for about 65% of the 666 donors were used, and that subset was treated as a discovery cohort. Donor age, sex, ethnicity and CMV serostatus were compiled together with the repertoire data. A separate validation cohort of roughly 130 different subjects was used in addition to the approximately 700-subject first cohort. Typing coverage varied by locus: about 620-630 donors for A, B, C, DRB1 and DQB1; about 520 for DQA1; 600 to 610 for DPA1; about 450 for DPB1. Overall results and qualifications from the work: A further reported finding was that TCR beta sequences accurately predicted the HLA-A and HLA-B alleles for most subjects in the first cohort. Only TCR beta chains were sequenced in this cohort, and the absence of alpha or paired-chain data limited detectable features. Correlated functional status among segregating V segments might be attributable to linkage disequilibrium, but an unknown experimental factor could not be ruled out. For the cohort, immune exposure information was limited to CMV serostatus. When HLA alleles, especially DR and DQ, strongly co-occurred, attributing TCR associations to individual alleles was difficult. Because counts were too low, approximately 15 rarely observed V segments, including chromosome 9 orphons, were excluded from the earlier analysis of under 650 of the donors. According to a later analysis, most CMV-associated TCR beta chains appeared to be HLA-restricted, and the HLA associations seemed to be driven largely by CMV exposure. Specific HLA alleles were associated with over 15,000 TCR beta sequences at a false discovery rate of 0.05 in a later analysis. A few of the identified cytomegalovirus-associated TCR beta chains were confirmed in vitro to be specific for cytomegalovirus antigens. A later genetic analysis reported fewer N-insertions in productive TCRs among donors in an Asian-associated ancestry cluster than the roughly 700-donor mean. In a later genetic analysis, a missense DCLRE1C variant was associated with V-gene and J-gene trimming of TCR beta chains, and the association was replicated in an independent cohort. In a later analysis, HLA-associated TCR beta chains showed more clonal expansion and lower generation probabilities than non-associated chains that were equally common. Across donors, most TCR sequences were observed very rarely, whereas some public TCRs were present in many individuals. According to a later analysis, parvovirus B19, influenza, CMV and Epstein-Barr virus appeared linked to several top co-occurrence clusters. A total of 150 to 200 TCR beta chains were listed by the study as associated with cytomegalovirus. In a later analysis, TCR association rates were found to vary across HLA loci, with the most associated TCRs seen for DRB1 alleles and the fewest for HLA-C alleles. A cluster of highly shared sequence variants was judged likely to represent a technical artifact of the sequencing pipeline. The classifier was reported to diagnose cytomegalovirus status with high specificity and sensitivity in both the original cohort and the validation cohort. It was suggested by the authors that the approach could potentially be generalized to other disease states and immunological phenotypes. Some IMGT-functional V segments, including TRBV6-2 and TRBV6-3, could not be told apart with the 87-base-pair reads, so those segments were excluded. In an earlier analysis of some 540 of the donors, most TCR beta V segments appeared in productive rearrangements about 90% or about 30% of the time, broadly matching IMGT annotations. Because HLA typing was unavailable for some donors at each locus, only the typed subset was used in association tests. The presence/absence analyses assumed that sequencing depth was roughly uniform across donors, and that assumption may not be true.

On this clone: Its antigen remains unidentified. Base-call qualities are not available, and no considerably larger clone is one nucleotide away.

The receptor library was made with the immunoSEQ multiplex PCR assay. A mixture of 60 forward primers for TCR Vbeta segments and 13 reverse primers for TCR Jbeta segments was used in the multiplex PCR. A multiplex PCR assay on genomic DNA amplified the CDR3 region of rearranged TCR beta genes. Amplified TCR beta libraries were sequenced as 87-base-pair reads on the Illumina HiSeq System. In the authors' own workflow: A later analysis tallied roughly 76 million unique TCR beta chains across the 550 to 850 repertoires, and some 10 million of those chains were shared by two or more donors. A nearest-neighbor algorithm error-corrected the raw reads and collapsed the reads into unique sequences, merging closely related sequences to remove PCR and sequencing errors. Alignment of CDR3 sequences to IMGT reference sequences was used to assign V, D and J gene segments. For a sequence to be retained, at least a six-nucleotide match to both a V gene segment and a J gene segment was required. A rearrangement was called productive if the CDR3 had no stop codons and remained in frame with V and J, and every other rearrangement was called non-productive. Following IMGT convention, CDR3 was defined as the stretch from the second conserved V-encoded cysteine up to the conserved J-encoded phenylalanine. In an earlier analysis of approximately 500 of the donors, sequences lacking an unambiguous match to a single V gene segment were excluded. An earlier analysis of 450 to 650 of the donors called V segments functional above 56.7% productive rearrangements and segregating when the between-donor standard deviation exceeded 5%. A statistical classification framework was built to diagnose cytomegalovirus status from the catalog of TCR beta chain sequences. A later analysis assigned V and J genes by comparing TCR nucleotide sequences with IMGT/GENE-DB human TR gene sequences. The TCRdist pipeline was used in a later analysis to assign CDR3 sequences and most-parsimonious VDJ recombination scenarios. In a later analysis, each TCR beta chain was defined by its CDR3 amino acid sequence together with its V-gene family, and reads lacking a unique V-gene family were excluded. As a way to deal with suspected cross-contamination and a sequencing artifact, a later analysis dropped 450 to 600 nucleotide sequences that were highly shared and had low generation probability. In a later analysis, a clonal expansion index was calculated for each public chain from normalized within-repertoire ranks of inferred template counts. In a later analysis, generation probabilities were computed using a VDJ recombination model fitted to out-of-frame rearrangements, and the results were checked against IGoR. A later analysis scored TCR-TCR, TCR-HLA and TCR-CMV co-occurrence with hypergeometric tests, applying a repertoire-size bias correction to TCR pairs. To estimate false discovery rates, a later analysis permuted the HLA or CMV assignments 20 times. A later analysis grouped co-occurring TCRs with DBSCAN, adding TCRdist sequence similarity when clustering within HLA-allele-positive subsets. Repertoires with fewer than 30,000 or more than 120,000 public chains, plus five repertoires with anomalous nucleotide sharing, were excluded from co-occurrence clustering. As stored in TCRdb, this immuneACCESS dataset retains in-frame rearrangements with V and J assigned. A fraction of the clones does not appear; measured against another copy, unresolved V genes explain less than half of the discrepancy, and the remainder lacks a known reason. That table furnishes V, J and clone size, whereas the DNA furnished D and trimming. The sample table records approximately 130,000 clones; around 74% of these occur just once. Roughly 3.1% of the sample rests with the top ten.

The cohort was made up of roughly 670 healthy bone marrow donors. At the time of sampling, every cohort member was nominally healthy, though immune exposures that went unrecorded were likely present. The donor tested CMV seronegative, placing the donor among the 352 seronegative members of the cohort. A peripheral blood sample was collected from each donor, and TCR beta sequencing was performed on peripheral blood mononuclear cells. The Qiagen DNeasy Blood Extraction Kit was used to extract genomic DNA from the blood cell samples. Counted from cysteine to phenylalanine, this CDR3 has 15 amino acids. Just the 45-base CDR3 DNA is kept, in frame starting at base 1. CDR1 and CDR2 (SGDLS, YYNGEE) derive from the germline V gene. V and J are truncated by 1 base and 3 bases respectively, leaving an intervening sequence of 13 bases.

Sequencing was performed on PBMCs. The V and J genes are TRBV9 and TRBJ2-5; perhaps TRBD2 is the D gene, with 6 bases matching. The receptor was isolated from a man in his thirties or forties in good health and CMV-seronegative. CDR3 reads: CASSVHLPGEETQYF. The nucleotide sequence reads as follows: TGTGCCAGCAGCGTACACCTGCCGGGGGAAGAGACCCAGTACTTC.